This T cell receptor beta chain was obtained from a study of spatial heterogeneity in lung cancer. General observations from the study: Detection of ubiquitous tumor TCRs in blood was higher at resection than follow-up.

This clonotype was counted many times. As yet, its antigen is unknown. A unique molecular identifier was attached to every TCR cDNA molecule. Each CDR3 protein is one row after TCRdb ran MiXCR on the 5' RACE reads. This sample has under 25,000 distinct CDR3 sequences, with over 6% found just once. The CDR3 totals 13 residues. V lost 8 bases and J 3 bases, leaving 11 bases between the germline ends. Germline values: CDR1 MDHEN, CDR2 SYDVKM. The time point here: sample taken at primary tumor resection. Tumor, nontumor lung or frozen PBMC supplied whole RNA that was sequenced unsorted. The donors comprised roughly 71 untreated early-stage non-small cell lung cancer patients.

The TCR was taken from a male donor with early-stage non-small cell lung cancer. The sample here was PBMCs, taken at surgery. This rearrangement joins TRBV28 to TRBJ1-5; a weak D match, TRBD1 (6 bases). DNA for the CDR3: TGTGCCAGCCGTGACAGGAACAATCAGCCCCAGCATTTT. Translating it yields CASRDRNNQPQHF.